The 5 T cell receptor beta chains given below trace back to one sample, sequenced in a study of T-cell reconstitution after alpha-beta-depleted transplantation in children. Unique molecular identifiers were incorporated when the TCRbeta library was constructed. One entry per CDR3 protein, called by TCRdb with MiXCR from the PCR reads. Of fewer than 500,000 distinct CDR3 sequences listed, roughly 43% are singletons. Sequenced material: PBMCs, taken before TCRalphabeta/CD19-depleted stem cell transplant. The receptors come from a girl aged 2 to 10 with aplastic anemia, due to receive a stem cell transplant.

The genes are TRBV4-1 and TRBJ2-7; D unresolved. Germline CDR1 is MGHRA and CDR2 is YSYEKL. Trimming took off 0 bases at V and 2 bases at J, with 14 bases between the two ends. The length of the CDR3 is 16 residues. CDR3 in DNA: TGCGCCAGCAGCCAAGATGTGCCAGCCTTAGCCTACGAGCAGTACTTC. The encoded protein is CASSQDVPALAYEQYF.

The V gene is TRBV7-4, the J gene TRBJ2-3; 15 positions match TRBD2. Germline V gene lookup returns CDR1 SGHVT and CDR2 SQSDAQ. V lost 2 bases and J lost 0; bases outside the gene matches: 6. The CDR3 loop spans 19 amino acids. CDR3 sequence: CASSLRRGTSGGSTDTQYF. For the CDR3, the DNA is TGTGCCAGCAGCTTACGGAGGGGGACTAGCGGGGGGAGCACAGATACGCAGTATTTT.

This clonotype was observed a handful of times. The chain links TRBV5-5 to TRBJ2-1; TRBD1 might be the D (5 bases). V lost 2 bases and J 0 bases, leaving 12 bases between the germline ends. The CDR3 length is 16 residues. Germline V lookup: CDR1 SGHKS, CDR2 YYEKEE (reference sequence). This chain's CDR3 is CASSFLIQGSYNEQFF. Written as DNA, the CDR3 is TGTGCCAGCAGCTTCCTGATCCAGGGCTCCTACAATGAGCAGTTCTTC.

The rearrangement uses TRBV20-1 and TRBJ2-3; D is tentatively TRBD1 or TRBD2 (5 bases each). Trimming stripped 4 bases from V and 0 bases from J, with 8 bases between. Germline CDR1 reads DFQATT; CDR2 reads SNEGSKA (reference sequence). The CDR3 loop spans 13 amino acids. The DNA of the CDR3 is TGCAGTGCTAAGGGACCTAGCACAGATACGCAGTATTTT. Protein product: CSAKGPSTDTQYF.

In this sample, this clonotype turned up a few times. The chain uses TRBV4-2 and TRBJ2-3; unclear D gene. Germline CDR1 reads LGHNA; CDR2 reads YNFKEQ. This CDR3 comprises 10 residues. The ends were cut back, 8 bases at V and 5 bases at J, with 5 bases in the middle. DNA of the CDR3: TGTGCCAGCGGGAAAGATACGCAGTATTTT. It yields the protein CASGKDTQYF.